These 20 T cell receptor beta chains share one sample of origin, sequenced in a study of glioma-infiltrating T cells after dendritic cell vaccination. The assay was immunoSEQ multiplex PCR, and TCRdb's table has in-frame clones only and misses some. The sample holds about 73,000 clones; about four fifths are singletons and the top ten take approximately 2.1%. Specimen: blood, collected before dendritic cell vaccination. The receptors shown here come from a human donor with glioblastoma.

This chain links TRBV6-5 with TRBJ1-4; 7 nucleotides align to TRBD1. This CDR3 spans 14 amino acids. The V segment lost 6 bases and the J segment 1 base; nucleotides outside the gene matches: 2. From germline, CDR1 is MNHEY and CDR2 SVGAGI. The CDR3 sequence is CASSRQGTNEKLFF. DNA of the CDR3: TGTGCCAGCAGCCGACAGGGAACTAATGAAAAACTGTTTTTT.

J is TRBJ2-5 and V is TRBV6-5; D possibly corresponds to TRBD1 (5 bases). Deletions cut 2 bases from V and 5 bases from J, with 15 bases between. CDR1 and CDR2 from the germline V gene are MNHEY and SVGAGI. The CDR3 length is 15 residues. This CDR3 is CASSYRGEFRETQYF. The CDR3 DNA reads TGTGCCAGCAGTTACAGGGGCGAGTTTAGGGAGACCCAGTACTTC.

The chain combines TRBV5-4 with TRBJ2-3, with 10 bases that match TRBD2. Germline CDR1 SGHNT, CDR2 YYREEE (reference sequence). V was clipped by 6 bases and J by 1 base; unmatched bases: 5. CDR3 size: 15 residues. The CDR3 protein is CASNAGTSGTDTQYF. The DNA for the CDR3 is TGTGCCAGCAACGCCGGGACTAGCGGCACAGATACGCAGTATTTT.

This chain connects TRBV5-1 to TRBJ2-5, with D possibly being TRBD1 (5 bases). The CDR3 covers 15 residues. The V end lost 3 bases, the J end lost 5 bases, and 17 bases lay between the germline ends. Germline values: CDR1 SGHRS, CDR2 YFSETQ. The CDR3, as DNA: TGCGCCAGCAGCTCGGTAGGGGCGCGTCGGGAGACCCAGTACTTC. It encodes CASSSVGARRETQYF.

V usage is TRBV5-1 and J usage is TRBJ2-1; 9 bases line up with TRBD1. The junction had 10 bases not matched to a gene; V was cut back by 2 bases and J by 7 bases. There are 16 residues in the CDR3. Germline values: CDR1 SGHRS, CDR2 YFSETQ. The DNA of the CDR3 is TGCGCCAGCAGCTTACAGGGGGCTGCGGGGCGGAATGAGCAGTTCTTC. Translation: CASSLQGAAGRNEQFF.

This clone was recorded only once. The V and J genes are TRBV7-2 and TRBJ1-1; D is possibly TRBD1 (5 bases). V was cut by 5 bases and J by 1 base, with 20 bases left in between. The CDR3 runs to 17 residues. CDR1 and CDR2 from the germline V gene are SGHTA and FQGNSA. The CDR3 here is CASSLRRQPGANTEAFF. The CDR3 bases are TGTGCCAGCAGCCTACGACGACAGCCCGGCGCGAACACTGAAGCTTTCTTT.

J is TRBJ2-6 and V is TRBV6-5; D is ambiguous. Germline assignment: CDR1 MNHEY and CDR2 SVGAGI. The CDR3 spans 15 residues. Between the trimmed V and J ends, which lost 2 bases and 0 bases, there was a span of 5 bases. Here the CDR3 DNA reads TGTGCCAGCAGTTACGCGTTCTCTGGGGCCAACGTCCTGACTTTC. Protein product: CASSYAFSGANVLTF.

V and J are TRBV7-3 and TRBJ2-1; 8 nucleotides agree with TRBD1. Unmatched junction bases numbered 4, after V lost 5 bases and J lost 1 base. This CDR3 spans 15 amino acids. CDR1 is SGHTA, CDR2 FQGTGA, per germline. In DNA form, the CDR3 reads TGTGCCAGCAGCAATACAGGGGGGTCCTACAATGAGCAGTTCTTC. It specifies CASSNTGGSYNEQFF.

The table lists this clone with a count of one. The chain carries TRBV11-2 and TRBJ2-1; 10 positions agree with TRBD2. The CDR3 consists of 14 residues. Per germline, CDR1 SGHAT and CDR2 FQNNGV. V trimming: 5 bases; J trimming: 9 bases; junction bases outside the gene matches: 7. Here the CDR3 DNA reads TGTGCCAGCAGCCGAGCGGGGGGGCTCATTGAGCAGTTCTTC. Amino acid sequence: CASSRAGGLIEQFF.

The gene calls are TRBV5-4 and TRBJ2-5; D ambiguous. The DNA end is a closer match to TRBJ2-7, so the J assignment may be wrong. Looked up from germline, CDR1 is SGHNT and CDR2 is YYREEE (reference sequence). The CDR3 consists of 14 residues. The CDR3 DNA reads TGTGCCAGCAGCTTGTACCCCCCCACCTACGAGCAGTACTTC. Translation: CASSLYPPTYEQYF.

The V gene is TRBV5-6, the J gene TRBJ1-1; D is ambiguous. In germline, CDR1 is SGHDT, CDR2 YYEEEE. This CDR3 spans 14 amino acids. V lost 1 base and J 0 bases, leaving 7 bases between the germline ends. CDR3 sequence reads: CASSLPIMNTEAFF. CDR3 nucleotides: TGTGCCAGCAGCTTGCCTATCATGAACACTGAAGCTTTCTTT.

This clone was counted a few times. The rearrangement links TRBV5-1 to TRBJ2-1, with no clear D. This CDR3 region has 13 residues. Per germline, CDR1 SGHRS and CDR2 YFSETQ. V lost 2 bases to trimming and J lost 6 bases, with 9 bases between them. CDR3 nucleotides: TGCGCCAGCAGCTTCTTCGGCGGCAATGAGCAGTTCTTC. Translating it yields CASSFFGGNEQFF.

The V and J genes are TRBV6-5 and TRBJ2-7; a possible D gene is TRBD1 (5 bases). Deletions cut 8 bases from V and 3 bases from J, with 14 bases between. The CDR3 covers 13 residues. Germline V CDR1 and CDR2: MNHEY, SVGAGI. CDR3 in amino acids: CASSPGKNYEQYV. The CDR3 region has the DNA TGTGCCAGCTCCCCAGGGAAGAACTACGAGCAGTACGTC.

V is TRBV6-5 and J is TRBJ2-7; D may be TRBD1 (7 bases). The CDR3 contains 14 residues. Deletions cut 0 bases from V and 4 bases from J, with 10 bases between. Germline V gene data show CDR1 as MNHEY and CDR2 as SVGAGI. This chain's CDR3 is CASSYSAGGYEQYV. The CDR3 coding sequence is TGTGCCAGCAGTTACTCTGCAGGGGGGTACGAGCAGTACGTC.

The rearrangement uses TRBV6-5 and TRBJ1-2; 7 bases are a match to TRBD1. This CDR3 is built from 14 residues. CDR1 MNHEY and CDR2 SVGAGI come from the germline V gene. The V and J ends lost 5 bases and 2 bases, in that order; junction bases with no gene match: 5. The CDR3 sequence is CASSLLQGNYGYTF. CDR3 DNA sequence: TGTGCCAGCAGTCTCCTACAGGGGAACTATGGCTACACCTTC.

This clone occurred a few times. The rearrangement joins TRBV29-1 to TRBJ1-1; D remains ambiguous. The CDR3 extends over 11 amino acids. V was trimmed by 4 bases and J by 7 bases, leaving 10 bases between them. CDR1 is SQVTM, CDR2 ANQGSEA, per germline. CDR3 nucleotides: TGCAGCGTTGTTATGGCAGATGAAGCTTTCTTT. Translated, it gives CSVVMADEAFF.

The chain is built from TRBV28 and TRBJ2-2; D might be TRBD2 (5 bases). V lost 4 bases and J 3 bases, leaving 15 bases between the germline ends. The CDR3 extends over 16 amino acids. Per the germline V gene, CDR1 is MDHEN and CDR2 is SYDVKM. CDR3 DNA: TGTGCCAGCAGTTCATTCTTCTGGGAGCACACCGGGGAGCTGTTTTTT. It translates to CASSSFFWEHTGELFF.

The chain employs TRBV6-6 and TRBJ1-5, with 11 bases aligning to TRBD1. The CDR3 is made up of 15 amino acids. Germline loops: CDR1 MNHNY, CDR2 SVGAGI (reference sequence). J gave up 5 bases and V 5 bases, and 5 bases lay outside the gene matches. CDR3 sequence: CASSRDRGSDQPQHF. The DNA for the CDR3 is TGTGCCAGCAGTCGGGACAGGGGGTCCGATCAGCCCCAGCATTTT.

This chain connects TRBV9 to TRBJ2-3; D perhaps matches TRBD1 (5 bases). The germline gives CDR1 SGDLS, CDR2 YYNGEE. V was shortened by 7 bases and J by 3 bases, with 18 bases between the two germline ends. The CDR3 length is 15 residues. This CDR3 reads CASSNQGSVTDTQYF. CDR3 in DNA: TGTGCCAGCTCGAATCAGGGATCCGTGACAGATACGCAGTATTTT.

The J gene is TRBJ2-7, the V gene TRBV4-2; TRBD2 aligns across 8 bases. The germline CDR1 and CDR2 sequences are LGHNA and YNFKEQ. Germline trimming cut 1 base from V and 2 bases from J; bases unmatched to any gene: 7. The CDR3 is made up of 16 amino acids. CDR3 sequence: CASSQVGAGGAYEQYF. The CDR3 DNA reads as TGTGCCAGCAGCCAAGTTGGCGCGGGGGGTGCCTACGAGCAGTACTTC.